The rows below give T cell receptor beta chains drawn from one sample of a study of blood T cells in healthy people across ages. TCRdb ran MiXCR on the 5' RACE reads and lists one entry per CDR3 protein. The sample lists about 760,000 distinct CDR3 sequences, just over 55% occurring once. Material: blood. The receptors stem from a man aged 35-49 years in good health. Both conserved end residues are part of each CDR3. D genes are given only for firm matches. The size field is filled for only some rows; it gives once, few, many or a size class.

DNA: TGTGCCAGCAGTTTCGGACGGGAATACAATGAGCAGTACTTC
CDR3: CASSFGREYNEQYF
V: TRBV7-9
size: .
J: TRBJ2-7
D: .

DNA: TGCAGTGCTATCGGGTGGGCGTCCTACGAGCAGTACTTC
CDR3: CSAIGWASYEQYF
V: TRBV20-1
size: .
J: TRBJ2-7
D: .

DNA: TGCGCCAGCCGCTCTGGGCCGGAGGGAGGAGAGACCCAGTACTTC
CDR3: CASRSGPEGGETQYF
V: TRBV10-2
size: .
J: TRBJ2-5
D: .

DNA: TGTGCCAGCAATCCCGGCCCCTCGACTAGTGGTAACGAGCAGTACTTC
CDR3: CASNPGPSTSGNEQYF
V: TRBV7-2
size: .
J: TRBJ2-7
D: .

DNA: TGCGCCAGCAGCCATACTAGCGGAGACACAGATACGCAGTATTTT
CDR3: CASSHTSGDTDTQYF
V: TRBV4-3
size: few
J: TRBJ2-3
D: TRBD2

DNA: TGCAGTGCTAGAGATCGGGCTAACTATGGCTACACCTTC
CDR3: CSARDRANYGYTF
V: TRBV20-1
size: few
J: TRBJ1-2
D: .

DNA: TGCAGCGTTGTAACAGGGGGCTCCTATAATTCACCCCTCCACTTT
CDR3: CSVVTGGSYNSPLHF
V: TRBV29-1
size: .
J: TRBJ1-6
D: TRBD1

DNA: TGCGCCAGCAGCCCTGTCAGGGCTGAGTACCAAGAGACCCAGTACTTC
CDR3: CASSPVRAEYQETQYF
V: TRBV5-1
size: .
J: TRBJ2-5
D: .

DNA: TGTGCCAGCAGCCCGAGGGACTACGGCACAGATACGCAGTATTTT
CDR3: CASSPRDYGTDTQYF
V: TRBV7-2
size: .
J: TRBJ2-3
D: TRBD2

DNA: TGTGCCAGCGGGCCGGCGGGGCAGTTCTTC
CDR3: CASGPAGQFF
V: TRBV9
size: .
J: TRBJ2-1
D: .

DNA: TGTGCCACCAGTGATGTGGGACAGCAAGAGACCCAGTTCTTC
CDR3: CATSDVGQQETQFF
V: TRBV24-1
size: few
J: TRBJ2-1
D: TRBD1

DNA: TGTGCCAGCAGCTTCGCGGGGGAGATCACAGATACGCAGTATTTT
CDR3: CASSFAGEITDTQYF
V: TRBV7-9
size: .
J: TRBJ2-3
D: TRBD2

DNA: TGTGCCAGCAGCTTACGCCCTGACGGGAACACTGAAGCTTTCTTT
CDR3: CASSLRPDGNTEAFF
V: TRBV7-3
size: .
J: TRBJ1-1
D: .

DNA: TGTGCCAGCGGCGGGATCGGAGGTGGCTACACCTTC
CDR3: CASGGIGGGYTF
V: TRBV6-5
size: .
J: TRBJ1-2
D: .

DNA: TGTGCCAGCAGCGTAGATGTGGGGTGGTTGGAGACCCAGTACTTC
CDR3: CASSVDVGWLETQYF
V: TRBV9
size: .
J: TRBJ2-5
D: .

DNA: TGTGCCAGCAGCATAGGGACTAGCGGGTCAAATGAGCAGTTCTTC
CDR3: CASSIGTSGSNEQFF
V: TRBV9
size: few
J: TRBJ2-1
D: TRBD2